A selection of T cell receptor beta chains follows, all from one sample in a study of T cell responses to AZD1222 COVID-19 vaccine. Only in-frame clones appear in the TCRdb table, and some are missing; sequencing was by immunoSEQ multiplex PCR. The sample carries tens of thousands of clones, about 81% recorded once. The starting material was peripheral blood, obtained 28 days after the second AZD1222 dose. All receptors come from an adult who received the AZD1222 COVID-19 vaccine. CDR3s include the opening cysteine and the closing phenylalanine or tryptophan. A D gene is named only where the DNA matches it firmly. A clone size is listed for some rows: how often the clone was seen (once, few, many), or a class if it is expanded.

cdr3_aa cdr3_nt clone_size j_call v_call d_call
CASSPLGGSSYGYTF TGTGCCAGTAGTCCTCTTGGGGGGAGCTCGTATGGCTACACCTTC few TRBJ1-2 TRBV19 .
CSASSSRGSYGYTF TGCAGTGCTAGTAGCAGCAGGGGGAGCTATGGCTACACCTTC once TRBJ1-2 TRBV20-1 TRBD1
CASSPDSSGTPSYNEQFF TGTGCCAGCAGCCCGGACAGCTCCGGGACGCCCTCCTACAATGAGCAGTTCTTC medium-sized TRBJ2-1 TRBV7-9 .
CASSVDSRKETQYF TGTGCCAGCAGCGTAGATTCTAGAAAAGAGACCCAGTACTTC . TRBJ2-5 TRBV9 .
CASTPEGLPTYEQYF TGTGCCAGCACGCCTGAGGGACTTCCGACCTACGAGCAGTACTTC . TRBJ2-7 TRBV6-6 .
CASRATGLNTEAFF TGTGCCAGCAGAGCAACAGGCTTGAACACTGAAGCTTTCTTT . TRBJ1-1 TRBV27 .
CASSQGGSGSSYEQYF TGCGCCAGCAGCCAGGGCGGTAGCGGGAGTTCTTACGAGCAGTACTTC few TRBJ2-7 TRBV4-3 TRBD2
CASSLGQGKGNTIYF TGTGCCAGCAGCCTTGGACAGGGGAAGGGAAACACCATATATTTT . TRBJ1-3 TRBV5-6 TRBD1
CASSSLAGGHNEQFF TGTGCCAGCAGCTCACTAGCGGGAGGACACAATGAGCAGTTCTTC . TRBJ2-1 TRBV6-4 TRBD2
CASSLRGGLYNEQFF TGTGCCAGCAGCTTGCGTGGCGGACTCTACAATGAGCAGTTCTTC once TRBJ2-1 TRBV5-4 .
CASSPSTDTQYF TGTGCCAGCAGCCCTAGCACAGATACGCAGTATTTT . TRBJ2-3 TRBV7-8 .
CASSYTPGQGGEQYF TGTGCCAGCAGTTATACACCGGGACAGGGGGGTGAGCAGTACTTC . TRBJ2-7 TRBV28 TRBD1
CAWHRTSGSLVMSDTQYF TGTGCCTGGCACCGGACTAGCGGGAGTTTGGTAATGTCAGATACGCAGTATTTT . TRBJ2-3 TRBV30 TRBD2
CASSPGGGTSNYNEQFF TGTGCCAGCAGCCCCGGAGGAGGGACTAGCAATTACAATGAGCAGTTCTTC . TRBJ2-1 TRBV9 TRBD2
CASSLWGQGGTEAFF TGTGCCAGCAGTTTATGGGGGCAGGGAGGGACTGAAGCTTTCTTT few TRBJ1-1 TRBV28 .
CASSFSAGALEQYF TGTGCCAGCAGCTTTTCGGCAGGGGCGCTCGAGCAGTACTTC . TRBJ2-7 TRBV13 .
CSVERGLEETQYF TGCAGCGTTGAAAGGGGGCTGGAGGAGACCCAGTACTTC . TRBJ2-5 TRBV29-1 TRBD1
CASSSRDGASYEQYF TGTGCCAGTAGTAGCCGGGATGGGGCCTCCTACGAGCAGTACTTC . TRBJ2-7 TRBV19 .
CASSLGPGPVFF TGCGCCAGCAGCTTGGGGCCAGGGCCAGTGTTTTTT once TRBJ1-4 TRBV5-1 .
CASSPGEQGYGYTF TGTGCCAGCAGTCCAGGGGAACAGGGGTATGGCTACACCTTC . TRBJ1-2 TRBV27 TRBD1
CASSSGTDTQYF TGTGCCAGCAGTTCAGGCACAGATACGCAGTATTTT . TRBJ2-3 TRBV27 .
CASSPTGKWTEAFF TGCGCCAGCAGTCCGACAGGGAAGTGGACTGAAGCTTTCTTT . TRBJ1-1 TRBV23-1 TRBD1
CASSVRDISNQPQHF TGTGCCAGCAGTGTTCGGGACATTAGCAATCAGCCCCAGCATTTT . TRBJ1-5 TRBV6-6 .
CASSLTGGSTDTQYF TGCGCCAGCAGCTTAACAGGGGGATCGACAGATACGCAGTATTTT once TRBJ2-3 TRBV5-1 TRBD1
CASSLTGGRGGYTF TGTGCCAGCAGCTTAACAGGGGGCAGAGGGGGCTACACCTTC . TRBJ1-2 TRBV7-8 TRBD1
CASSLGYRSYISYEQYF TGTGCCAGCAGCTTGGGTTACAGGAGCTACATATCCTACGAGCAGTACTTC medium-sized TRBJ2-7 TRBV5-6 .